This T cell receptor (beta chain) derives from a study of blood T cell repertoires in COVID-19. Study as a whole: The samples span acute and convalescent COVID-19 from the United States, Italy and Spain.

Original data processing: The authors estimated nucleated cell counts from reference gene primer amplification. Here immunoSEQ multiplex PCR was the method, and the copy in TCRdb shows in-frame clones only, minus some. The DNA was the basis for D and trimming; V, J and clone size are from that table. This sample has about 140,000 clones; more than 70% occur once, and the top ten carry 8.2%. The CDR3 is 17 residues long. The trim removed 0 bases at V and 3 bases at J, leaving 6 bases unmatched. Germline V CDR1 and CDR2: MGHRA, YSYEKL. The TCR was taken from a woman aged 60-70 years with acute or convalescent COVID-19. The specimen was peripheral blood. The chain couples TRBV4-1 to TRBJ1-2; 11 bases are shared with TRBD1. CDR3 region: CASSQERADRGHYGYTF. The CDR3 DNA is TGCGCCAGCAGCCAAGAACGGGCGGACAGGGGGCACTATGGCTACACCTTC.